The 27 T cell receptor beta chains listed next were all sequenced from one sample in a study of neoadjuvant nivolumab and ipilimumab in lung cancer. Sequencing was performed with immunoSEQ multiplex PCR; in TCRdb, only in-frame clones are kept and a portion is missing. The sample lists about 4,000 clones; around three quarters were seen once. The sample in question was peripheral blood, obtained after neoadjuvant nivolumab, alone or with ipilimumab, at or shortly before surgery. Receptors were obtained from an adult with non-small cell lung cancer.

This clone was observed a single time. CDR3 region: CASSLNLGANYGYTF. The DNA of the CDR3 is TGCGCCAGCAGCTTGAATCTGGGTGCTAACTATGGCTACACCTTC. The chain links TRBV5-1 to TRBJ1-2; D remains unclear. Trimming removed 1 base from V and 0 bases from J, with 10 bases in between. Germline CDR1 SGHRS, CDR2 YFSETQ. The CDR3 is 15 amino acids.

The genes are TRBV5-5 and TRBJ1-6, with 11 positions matching TRBD1. The CDR3 spans 19 residues. Germline values: CDR1 SGHKS, CDR2 YYEKEE (reference sequence). Trimming at V came to 0 bases and at J to 3 bases, leaving 8 bases not matched to a gene. CDR3 in amino acids: CASSLDWTGGWNYNSPLHF. The CDR3 DNA reads as TGTGCCAGCAGCTTGGATTGGACAGGGGGCTGGAACTATAATTCACCCCTCCACTTT.

By its share, this clone is medium-sized (0.01 to 0.1%). The rearrangement joins TRBV5-1 to TRBJ2-1, with D possibly being TRBD1 (5 bases). V lost 0 bases to trimming and J lost 10 bases, with 20 bases between them. This CDR3 comprises 16 residues. The germline V gene encodes CDR1 SGHRS and CDR2 YFSETQ. The CDR3 DNA follows: TGCGCCAGCAGCTTGGTTGGGGAATCCCTGCGACAGGAGCAGTTCTTC. It translates to CASSLVGESLRQEQFF.

This clone is a singleton in its sample. The chain recombines TRBV4-1 with TRBJ1-5, with D possibly TRBD1 on 5 matching bases. Germline V CDR1 and CDR2: MGHRA, YSYEKL. The CDR3 is 17 residues long. V lost 0 bases, J lost 7 bases, and 19 bases lay in between. CDR3 region: CASSQDPGAGSGQPQHF. The CDR3 DNA follows: TGCGCCAGCAGCCAAGATCCCGGGGCGGGTTCGGGGCAGCCCCAGCATTTT.

This rearrangement joins TRBV25-1 to TRBJ1-4; 8 bases align to TRBD1. CDR1 is MGHDK, CDR2 SYGVNS, per germline. CDR3 length: 15 residues. The junction had 1 base not matched to a gene; V was cut back by 4 bases and J by 0 bases. The CDR3 protein is CASSAQGATNEKLFF. CDR3 nucleotides: TGTGCCAGCAGTGCACAGGGGGCAACTAATGAAAAACTGTTTTTT.

This clone was found a few times. This rearrangement joins TRBV6-5 to TRBJ2-7, with D tentatively TRBD1 (6 bases). CDR1 is MNHEY and CDR2 is SVGAGI in the germline V gene. This CDR3 is built from 14 residues. The V end was cut by 0 bases, the J end by 9 bases, with 15 bases between. The CDR3 protein is CASSYSTDRGWQYF. CDR3 coding DNA: TGTGCCAGCAGTTACTCGACGGACAGAGGGTGGCAGTACTTC.

This clone was observed a few times. This chain connects TRBV7-9 to TRBJ2-7, with D hard to call. CDR1 SEHNR and CDR2 FQNEAQ come from the germline V gene (reference sequence). Trimming cost V 5 bases and J 5 bases, with 19 bases left between them. CDR3 length: 15 residues. The CDR3 here is CASSPYYPLSHEQYF. The CDR3 DNA follows: TGTGCCAGCAGCCCTTATTACCCGCTGAGCCACGAGCAGTACTTC.

This clone was recorded a few times. The chain combines TRBV19 with TRBJ2-7; perhaps TRBD2 as D (5 bases). Germline V gene data show CDR1 as LNHDA and CDR2 as SQIVND (reference sequence). This CDR3 is built from 16 residues. V was shortened by 1 base and J by 5 bases, with 18 bases between the two germline ends. The CDR3, as DNA: TGTGCCAGTAGTATAGGTTCCGGACTCGCCTTCGACGAGCAGTACTTC. Translated, it gives CASSIGSGLAFDEQYF.

V is TRBV4-1 and J is TRBJ2-3, with D uncertain. CDR1 MGHRA and CDR2 YSYEKL come from the germline V gene. The CDR3 loop spans 16 amino acids. V lost 0 bases, J lost 1 base, and 11 bases lay in between. The CDR3 DNA reads TGCGCCAGCAGCCAAGATCGGCGTGGGGGCACAGATACGCAGTATTTT. Its translation: CASSQDRRGGTDTQYF.

V and J are TRBV27 and TRBJ2-1; a weak D match, TRBD1 (5 bases). The CDR3 has 14 amino acids. V dropped 7 bases and J dropped 3 bases, with 13 bases sitting between them. The germline CDR1 and CDR2 sequences are MNHEY and SMNVEV (reference sequence). The CDR3 loop reads CASKGNRFYNEQFF. CDR3 nucleotides: TGTGCCAGCAAGGGGAACAGGTTCTACAATGAGCAGTTCTTC.

This clone was seen a single time. The chain employs TRBV6-4 and TRBJ2-1; TRBD2 agrees at 11 bases. Trimming took 4 bases from V and 6 from J; bases not matched to a gene: 2. Per the germline V gene, CDR1 is MRHNA and CDR2 is SNTAGT. The CDR3 spans 14 residues. This CDR3 is CASSAGTSGNEQFF. CDR3 coding DNA: TGTGCCAGCAGTGCCGGGACTAGCGGCAATGAGCAGTTCTTC.

This sequence joins TRBV2 and TRBJ1-4, with D unclear. Trimming pared 1 base from V and 8 bases from J, leaving 14 bases between. The germline V gene has CDR1 SNHLY and CDR2 FYNNEI. CDR3 size: 15 residues. CDR3 protein: CASSEGGRVGEKLFF. The CDR3 coding sequence is TGTGCCAGCAGTGAAGGCGGGAGAGTGGGGGAAAAACTGTTTTTT.

J is TRBJ2-1 and V is TRBV6-5; 8 nucleotides match TRBD2. Trimming cost V 6 bases and J 11 bases; bases outside gene matches: 9. Germline lookup yields CDR1 MNHEY and CDR2 SVGAGI. The CDR3 spans 13 residues. The CDR3 bases are TGTGCCAGCAGCCGCGGGACTAGTCCCCAGCAGTTCTTC. Its protein product is CASSRGTSPQQFF.

The chain couples TRBV5-1 to TRBJ2-1; the match to TRBD2 covers 7 bases. V shed 0 bases and J 7 bases; nucleotides not matched to a gene: 7. Germline V gives CDR1 SGHRS, CDR2 YFSETQ. The CDR3 consists of 15 residues. The CDR3 region is CASSLEGLGGNEQFF. In DNA form, the CDR3 reads TGCGCCAGCAGCTTGGAGGGACTCGGGGGGAATGAGCAGTTCTTC. The whole variable domain, remainder taken from reference TRBV5-1 and TRBJ2-1, is KAGVTQTPRYLIKTRGQQVTLSCSPISGHRSVSWYQQTPGQGLQFLFEYFSETQRNKGNFPGRFSGRQFSNSRSEMNVSTLELGDSALYLCASSLEGLGGNEQFFGPGTRLTVL.

The V gene is TRBV21-1, the J gene TRBJ1-2. TRBV21-1 is a known pseudogene. This CDR3 comprises 11 residues. CDR3 in amino acids: CATLNSYGYTF. The DNA of the CDR3 is TGTGCCACCCTCAATTCCTATGGCTACACCTTC.

This sequence joins TRBV7-8 and TRBJ1-2, with TRBD1 matching over 8 bases. This CDR3 is 15 amino acids long. Trimming took 5 bases from V and 7 from J; bases not matched to a gene: 12. The germline V gene has CDR1 SGHVS and CDR2 FQNEAQ. For the CDR3, the DNA is TGTGCCAGCAGCATGACCGGGACAGGAGGTGGTGGCTACACCTTC. It encodes CASSMTGTGGGGYTF.

The chain is built from TRBV10-3 and TRBJ2-1; D tentatively fits TRBD1 or TRBD2 (6 bases each). CDR3 size: 15 residues. Germline lookup yields CDR1 ENHRY and CDR2 SYGVKD. V was cut by 8 bases and J by 0 bases, with 14 bases left in between. The CDR3 DNA follows: TGTGCCATCCGCCGGGGGACAACCTCCTACAATGAGCAGTTCTTC. Translated, it gives CAIRRGTTSYNEQFF.

The chain recombines TRBV18 with TRBJ2-2; D remains unclear. The length of the CDR3 is 14 residues. The V gene lost 3 bases and the J gene lost 5 bases, with 10 bases spanning the gap. Germline V lookup: CDR1 KGHSH, CDR2 LQKENI. CDR3 nucleotide sequence: TGTGCCAGCTCACCCCGGCAGACGACCGGGGAGCTGTTTTTT. Its protein product is CASSPRQTTGELFF.

This rearrangement joins TRBV29-1 to TRBJ1-2; 10 bases are a match to TRBD1. The germline CDR1 and CDR2 sequences are SQVTM and ANQGSEA. CDR3 length: 14 amino acids. The V and J ends lost 6 bases and 4 bases, in that order; junction bases with no gene match: 8. For the CDR3, the DNA is TGCAGCGTGGCGGGACAGGGGTTAGGCTATGGCTACACCTTC. Residues: CSVAGQGLGYGYTF.

This clone has only a few counts. This sequence joins TRBV27 and TRBJ1-2; 7 bases fit TRBD1. The V and J ends lost 6 bases and 7 bases, in that order; junction bases with no gene match: 11. From germline, CDR1 is MNHEY and CDR2 SMNVEV (reference sequence). This CDR3 is built from 14 residues. CDR3 DNA sequence: TGTGCCAGCAGCTATGGACAGGTCGGGGCTGGCTACACCTTC. It translates to CASSYGQVGAGYTF.

This chain joins TRBV6-5 and TRBJ1-2, with D maybe TRBD1 (5 bases). The CDR3 spans 16 residues. Germline V gene data show CDR1 as MNHEY and CDR2 as SVGAGI. Trimming pared 2 bases from V and 7 bases from J, leaving 20 bases between. This chain's CDR3 is CASSYGAAARSTGYTF. CDR3 nucleotides: TGTGCCAGCAGTTACGGGGCGGCGGCACGTAGCACTGGCTACACCTTC.

The rearrangement joins TRBV6-6 to TRBJ1-1; no definite D call. V shed 0 bases and J shed 4 bases, with 6 bases lying between them. The CDR3 is 13 residues long. In germline, CDR1 is MNHNY, CDR2 SVGAGI (reference sequence). The CDR3: CASSYSTSTEAFF. In nucleotides, the CDR3 is TGTGCCAGCAGTTACTCGACTAGCACTGAAGCTTTCTTT.

The rearrangement uses TRBV5-4 and TRBJ1-1, with 10 bases identical to TRBD1. The junction had 6 bases not matched to a gene; V was cut back by 3 bases and J by 4 bases. Germline V gives CDR1 SGHNT, CDR2 YYREEE (reference sequence). The CDR3 length is 15 residues. CDR3 DNA sequence: TGTGCCAGCAGCTCCTCCGGGACAGGGGCCACTGAAGCTTTCTTT. This encodes CASSSSGTGATEAFF.

V and J are TRBV4-1 and TRBJ1-2; TRBD1 might be the D (5 bases). Germline CDR1 is MGHRA and CDR2 is YSYEKL. This CDR3 comprises 16 residues. V lost 3 bases, J lost 6 bases, and 20 bases lay in between. CDR3 in amino acids: CASSQGGGWRSDGYTF. The CDR3 region has the DNA TGCGCCAGCAGCCAGGGGGGTGGGTGGCGTAGTGATGGCTACACCTTC.

In DNA form, the CDR3 reads TGTGCCAGCAGCTTAAGAGGGGCTTCGGGCTATGGCTACACCTTC. Protein: CASSLRGASGYGYTF. The J gene is TRBJ1-2, the V gene TRBV7-9; weak D call: TRBD1 (5 bases). Per the germline V gene, CDR1 is SEHNR and CDR2 is FQNEAQ (reference sequence). V was clipped by 2 bases and J by 4 bases, with 14 bases between them. CDR3 length: 15 residues.

This chain joins TRBV4-2 and TRBJ1-1, with unresolved D. The CDR3 totals 14 residues. Germline V gene lookup returns CDR1 LGHNA and CDR2 YNFKEQ. V lost 0 bases, J lost 4 bases, and 9 bases lay in between. CDR3 DNA: TGTGCCAGCAGCCAAGAAAGGGTGGGCACTGAAGCTTTCTTT. As protein: CASSQERVGTEAFF.

The rearrangement uses TRBV18 and TRBJ1-1; D is undetermined. Germline V lookup: CDR1 KGHSH, CDR2 LQKENI. The CDR3 has 13 residues. V was trimmed by 4 bases and J by 4 bases, leaving 10 bases between them. The CDR3 loop is CASSRSYFTEAFF. The CDR3 DNA is TGTGCCAGCTCACGGTCGTATTTCACTGAAGCTTTCTTT.